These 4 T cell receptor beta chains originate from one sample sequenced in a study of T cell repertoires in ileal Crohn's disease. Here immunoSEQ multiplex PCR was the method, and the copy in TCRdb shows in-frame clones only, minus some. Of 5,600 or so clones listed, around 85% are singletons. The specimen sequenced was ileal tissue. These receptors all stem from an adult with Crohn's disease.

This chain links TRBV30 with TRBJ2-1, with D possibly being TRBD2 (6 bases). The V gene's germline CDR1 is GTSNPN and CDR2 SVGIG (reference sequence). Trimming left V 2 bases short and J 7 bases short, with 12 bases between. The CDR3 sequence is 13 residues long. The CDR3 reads CAWSLGGGNEQFF. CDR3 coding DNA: TGTGCCTGGAGTTTGGGGGGTGGGAATGAGCAGTTCTTC.

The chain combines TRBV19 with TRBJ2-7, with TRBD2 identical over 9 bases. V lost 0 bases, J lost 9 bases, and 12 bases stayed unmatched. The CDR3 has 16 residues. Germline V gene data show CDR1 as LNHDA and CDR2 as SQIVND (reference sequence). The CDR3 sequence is CASSIDKLAGSSVQYF. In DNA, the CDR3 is TGTGCCAGTAGTATAGATAAGCTAGCGGGGTCTTCGGTGCAGTACTTC.

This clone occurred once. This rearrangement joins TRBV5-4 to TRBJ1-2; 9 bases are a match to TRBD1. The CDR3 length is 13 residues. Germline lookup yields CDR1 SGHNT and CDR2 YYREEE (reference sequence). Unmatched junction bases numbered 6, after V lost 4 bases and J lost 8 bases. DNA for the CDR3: TGTGCCAGCAGCCCACAGGGGGCAGGAGGCTACACCTTC. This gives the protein CASSPQGAGGYTF.

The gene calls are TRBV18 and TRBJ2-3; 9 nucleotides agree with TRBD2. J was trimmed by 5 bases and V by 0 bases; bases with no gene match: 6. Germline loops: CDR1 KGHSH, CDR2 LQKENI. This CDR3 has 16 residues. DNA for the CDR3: TGTGCCAGCTCACCACCAGCGGGGGGTGGGAGAGATACGCAGTATTTT. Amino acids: CASSPPAGGGRDTQYF. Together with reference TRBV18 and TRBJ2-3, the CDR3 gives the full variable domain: NAGVMQNPRHLVRRRGQEARLRCSPMKGHSHVYWYRQLPEEGLKFMVYLQKENIIDESGMPKERFSAEFPKEGPSILRIQQVVRGDSAAYFCASSPPAGGGRDTQYFGPGTRLTVL.